A single sample gave rise to the 14 T cell receptor beta chains below, sequenced in a study of blood T cell repertoires in COVID-19. The data were produced by immunoSEQ multiplex PCR, yet TCRdb's version contains in-frame clones alone and is incomplete. The repertoire holds just over 250,000 clones, with about 90% as singletons. The sequenced material came from peripheral blood. The source is a woman aged 45-60 years with acute or convalescent COVID-19.

The rearrangement links TRBV7-2 to TRBJ2-7, with 11 bases that match TRBD2. The germline gives CDR1 SGHTA, CDR2 FQGNSA. V dropped 1 base and J dropped 4; count of bases not matched to a gene: 12. This CDR3 is 18 amino acids long. The CDR3 region is CASSLEFRRTSGYYEQYF. Written as DNA, the CDR3 is TGTGCCAGCAGCTTAGAATTTCGGAGGACTAGCGGGTATTACGAGCAGTACTTC.

This chain joins TRBV5-1 and TRBJ2-7; D call uncertain. The CDR3 contains 13 residues. The germline CDR1 and CDR2 sequences are SGHRS and YFSETQ. V lost 4 bases and J lost 0, with 8 bases in between. The CDR3 DNA is TGCGCCAGCAGCCCTCCTAACTCCTACGAGCAGTACTTC. Protein sequence: CASSPPNSYEQYF.

The chain uses TRBV6-5 and TRBJ1-1, with D perhaps matching TRBD1 (6 bases). The CDR3 is made up of 13 amino acids. CDR1 and CDR2 (germline): MNHEY, SVGAGI. The V and J ends lost 6 bases and 5 bases respectively, with 13 bases between them. CDR3 loop: CASRQGFTTEAFF. CDR3 nucleotides: TGTGCCAGCAGGCAGGGGTTTACAACTGAAGCTTTCTTT.

The chain recombines TRBV3-1 (or the pseudogene TRBV3-2) with TRBJ2-3; D is uncertain. This CDR3 is built from 16 residues. Trimming stripped 1 base from V and 1 base from J, with 12 bases between. Germline V gives CDR1 LGHDT, CDR2 YNNKEL (reference sequence). CDR3 sequence reads: CASSQAEAAGTDTQYF. CDR3 DNA: TGTGCCAGCAGCCAAGCTGAGGCCGCGGGCACAGATACGCAGTATTTT.

In regard to this clone: At the DNA level, this CDR3 is encoded by other sequences in the same sample as well. Written as DNA, the CDR3 is TGCAGCGTTGGACAGGGTGGCAATGAGCAGTTCTTC. Its translation is CSVGQGGNEQFF. The chain employs TRBV29-1 and TRBJ2-1, with TRBD1 matching 7 bases. Per germline, CDR1 SQVTM and CDR2 ANQGSEA. The ends lost 4 bases at V and 6 bases at J; junction bases unmatched: 3. The CDR3 loop spans 12 amino acids.

About this clone: Other DNA sequences of this sample code for an identical CDR3. The chain carries TRBV28 and TRBJ1-2, with 7 bases aligning to TRBD1. The ends lost 5 bases at V and 3 bases at J; junction bases unmatched: 0. CDR1 is MDHEN, CDR2 SYDVKM, per germline. The CDR3 is made up of 12 amino acids. The CDR3 loop is CASSGQDYGYTF. As DNA, the CDR3 is TGTGCCAGCAGTGGACAGGACTATGGCTACACCTTC.

V and J are TRBV5-8 and TRBJ2-7; 7 nucleotides match TRBD2. The CDR3 is 16 residues long. Unmatched junction bases numbered 12, after V lost 2 bases and J lost 4 bases. CDR1 is SGHTS and CDR2 is YDEGEE in the germline V gene. The DNA for the CDR3 is TGTGCCAGCAGCTTTGGCCGGGGCGGGAGTAAGTACGAGCAGTACTTC. Amino acid sequence: CASSFGRGGSKYEQYF.

This rearrangement joins TRBV29-1 to TRBJ1-1; unclear D gene. Germline loops: CDR1 SQVTM, CDR2 ANQGSEA. V was trimmed by 2 bases and J by 8 bases, leaving 9 bases between them. The CDR3 has 11 residues. CDR3 sequence reads: CSVETLREAFF. Written as DNA, the CDR3 is TGCAGCGTTGAAACCTTGAGAGAAGCTTTCTTT. The full variable domain, completed using reference TRBV29-1 and TRBJ1-1, is SAVISQKPSRDICQRGTSLTIQCQVDSQVTMMFWYRQQPGQSLTLIATANQGSEATYESGFVIDKFPISRPNLTFSTLTVSNMSPEDSSIYLCSVETLREAFFGQGTRLTVV.

This CDR3 is CATSTRDRGYEQYF. CDR3 bases: TGTGCCACCAGCACGCGGGACAGGGGCTACGAGCAGTACTTC. The V call is TRBV15, the J call TRBJ2-7; 10 nucleotides match TRBD1. J was trimmed by 3 bases and V by 4 bases; bases with no gene match: 3. CDR1 and CDR2 from the germline V gene are LNHNV and YYDKDF (reference sequence). The CDR3 is 14 residues long.

V and J are TRBV14 and TRBJ1-5, with D possibly being TRBD1 (5 bases). The V gene's germline CDR1 is SGHDN and CDR2 FVKESK. The CDR3 has 13 amino acids. The V and J ends lost 0 bases and 9 bases respectively, with 9 bases between them. The CDR3 nucleotides read TGTGCCAGCAGCCAAGAGCGGGGGACGCCCCAGCATTTT. Amino acid sequence: CASSQERGTPQHF. The full variable domain, its missing parts supplied by reference TRBV14 and TRBJ1-5, is EAGVTQFPSHSVIEKGQTVTLRCDPISGHDNLYWYRRVMGKEIKFLLHFVKESKQDESGMPNNRFLAERTGGTYSTLKVQPAELEDSGVYFCASSQERGTPQHFGDGTRLSIL.

The chain links TRBV5-4 to TRBJ2-7; D not resolved. Trimming took 3 bases from V and 2 from J, leaving 15 bases between them. The CDR3 covers 15 residues. Per germline, CDR1 SGHNT and CDR2 YYREEE (reference sequence). This chain's CDR3 is CASSSNFRNPYEQYF. CDR3 coding DNA: TGTGCCAGCAGCTCAAACTTCCGTAACCCCTACGAGCAGTACTTC.

The chain employs TRBV6-4 and TRBJ2-1; D is possibly TRBD2 (5 bases). With 5 bases removed from V and 2 bases from J, the gap between germline ends came to 13 bases. Germline V CDR1 and CDR2: MRHNA, SNTAGT. The CDR3 contains 15 residues. CDR3: CASSQEVLTYNEQFF. The CDR3 DNA sequence: TGTGCCAGCAGTCAGGAGGTTCTTACCTACAATGAGCAGTTCTTC.

The CDR3 loop is CASSQAPTGDYGYTF. CDR3 coding DNA: TGCGCCAGCAGCCAAGCCCCGACAGGAGACTATGGCTACACCTTC. The chain joins TRBV4-1 to TRBJ1-2; the D gene is possibly TRBD1 (6 bases). Looked up from germline, CDR1 is MGHRA and CDR2 is YSYEKL. This CDR3 contains 15 residues. The V gene lost 1 base and the J gene lost 3 bases, with 12 bases spanning the gap.

Here the CDR3 DNA reads TGTGCCAGCAGTCAATTCTCTTTTGGGAGACGGCGGAATGAGCAGTTCTTC. Its translation: CASSQFSFGRRRNEQFF. J is TRBJ2-1 and V is TRBV28; a weak D match, TRBD2 (5 bases). Trimming shortened V by 5 bases and J by 7 bases, and 24 bases separated the two germline ends. The germline gives CDR1 MDHEN, CDR2 SYDVKM. The CDR3 sequence is 17 residues long.